This record looks at one T cell receptor beta chain sequence and its context. Its antigen is undetermined. Its ends do not fully match the called genes, so a read error is possible. Since all of the isolated RNA was reverse transcribed, expressed TCRB transcripts were what got sequenced. TCRdb's copy holds only in-frame clones and misses some; the assay was immunoSEQ multiplex PCR. The sample has almost 350,000 clones, around 9.7% seen once. Germline V gene data show CDR1 as SGHNT and CDR2 as YYREEE (reference sequence). The CDR3 sequence is 16 residues long. These data are taken from a study of beta chain features in type 1 diabetes. Study-wide findings and caveats: Relative to healthy donors, patients appeared to have naive, central memory and Treg TCRB repertoires that were more similar. There was a moderate but significant shortening of TCRB CDR3s in all four CD4+ subsets of Type 1 diabetes patients.

This TCR came from a man aged 25-45 years with type 1 diabetes. Sequencing was done on a sample of central memory CD4+ T cells from blood. This sequence joins TRBV5-4 and TRBJ2-6; 10 bases are shared with TRBD1. CDR3 region: CASSFPTGGQGSTEAF. The CDR3 DNA is TGTGCCAGCAGCTTCCCTACGGGGGGACAGGGGAGTACTGAGGCTTTC.